The text below deals with one T cell receptor (beta chain). What it binds is not known. These data are taken from a study of shared clonotypes between healthy human individuals. Study summary: Per donor, CD8 memory used one plate, CD8 naive used two, CD4 memory used three and CD4 naive used three. Whole-study results and caveats: A generally larger estimated richness was seen in naive subsets than in memory subsets.

In replicate PCRs of sorted subsets, approximately 190 ng DNA, approximately 30,000 T cell genomes, was used. Here immunoSEQ multiplex PCR was the method, and the copy in TCRdb shows in-frame clones only, minus some. Here the sample spans about 2,500,000 clones, around nine tenths being singletons. From germline, CDR1 is SGHTA and CDR2 FQGNSA. V shed 5 bases and J 6 bases; nucleotides not matched to a gene: 2. This CDR3 is 13 amino acids long. Material: naive CD4+ T cells sorted from blood. As for subset: CD45RA+ positively selected. V usage is TRBV7-2 and J usage is TRBJ2-3; 10 bases fit TRBD1. This clonotype was obtained from a man aged 18 to 35 in good health. CDR3 in DNA: TGTGCCAGCAGCCCGGACAGGGGGGATACGCAGTATTTT. Translation gives CASSPDRGDTQYF. The whole variable domain, filled in from reference TRBV7-2 and TRBJ2-3, reads GAGVSQSPSNKVTEKGKDVELRCDPISGHTALYWYRQSLGQGLEFLIYFQGNSAPDKSGLPSDRFSAERTGGSVSTLTIQRTQQEDSAVYLCASSPDRGDTQYFGPGTRLTVL.